The 4 T cell receptor beta chains in this list originate from one sample, sequenced in a study of blood T cell repertoires in COVID-19. Here immunoSEQ multiplex PCR was the method, and the copy in TCRdb shows in-frame clones only, minus some. The sample consists of around 200,000 clones, about 90% of them appearing once. Source material: PBMCs or T cells enriched from blood (not recorded which). Every receptor here comes from a woman aged 45-65 years in a cohort exposed to, infected with or recovered from COVID-19 (not recorded which).

The chain recombines TRBV24-1 with TRBJ1-2, with 11 bases fitting TRBD1. Trimming cost V 5 bases and J 7 bases; bases outside gene matches: 8. From germline, CDR1 is KGHDR and CDR2 SFDVKD. The CDR3 has 15 residues. CDR3 amino acids: CATSGRDRGGGGYTF. CDR3 nucleotide sequence: TGTGCCACCAGTGGGAGGGACAGGGGGGGTGGTGGCTACACCTTC.

The V and J genes are TRBV3-1 (or the pseudogene TRBV3-2) and TRBJ2-1; 9 bases align to TRBD2. The CDR3 sequence is 18 residues long. Germline V lookup: CDR1 LGHDT, CDR2 YNNKEL (reference sequence). After removal of 0 bases from V and 2 bases from J, the junction contained 8 bases not matched to a gene. Here the CDR3 reads CASSQDKRLAGPYNEQFF. For the CDR3, the DNA is TGTGCCAGCAGCCAAGATAAAAGGCTAGCGGGGCCCTACAATGAGCAGTTCTTC.

The chain carries TRBV12-3 or TRBV12-4 and TRBJ1-6, with a weak D call TRBD1 (5 bases). This CDR3 comprises 12 residues. The ends were cut back, 3 bases at V and 11 bases at J, with 8 bases in the middle. As DNA, the CDR3 is TGTGCCAGCAGTTTTGACAGCACACCCCTCCACTTT. Its protein product is CASSFDSTPLHF.

The genes are TRBV11-1 and TRBJ1-2, with TRBD1 as a possible D gene (6 bases). Trimming pared 4 bases from V and 7 bases from J, leaving 16 bases between. CDR1 SGHAT and CDR2 FQDESV come from the germline V gene (reference sequence). The CDR3 has 14 amino acids. The CDR3 protein is CASSSHLQGVGYTF. CDR3 sequence (DNA): TGTGCCAGCAGCTCCCACCTACAGGGCGTTGGCTACACCTTC.